This entry lists 7 T cell receptor beta chains sequenced from one sample in a study of blood T cells in healthy people across ages. Combining a sample-barcoded 5' primer with a J-beta primer mix, a second PCR ran for roughly 6 to 11 cycles. TCRdb used MiXCR to reprocess the 5' RACE reads, holding one entry per CDR3 protein. The sample lists about 1,400,000 distinct CDR3 sequences, 42% occurring once. Sequencing was carried out using blood. Source of these receptors: a woman in her late teens or twenties in good health.

The rearrangement uses TRBV20-1 and TRBJ2-5, with a weak D call TRBD1 (6 bases). Trimming shortened V by 5 bases and J by 1 base, and 11 bases separated the two germline ends. Germline-derived CDR1 and CDR2 are DFQATT and SNEGSKA (reference sequence). The CDR3 contains 13 residues. CDR3 DNA: TGCAGTGCTGCTGACAGGAGCCAAGAGACCCAGTACTTC. Residues: CSAADRSQETQYF.

This chain joins TRBV12-3 or TRBV12-4 and TRBJ1-1; 9 positions match TRBD1. The CDR3 covers 14 residues. V dropped 6 bases and J dropped 3; count of bases not matched to a gene: 5. CDR3: CASRKQGAHTEAFF. CDR3 nucleotide sequence: TGTGCCAGCAGAAAACAGGGGGCGCACACTGAAGCTTTCTTT.

This clonotype has a handful of counts. The chain recombines TRBV2 with TRBJ2-1; D gene ambiguous. The germline gives CDR1 SNHLY, CDR2 FYNNEI. The CDR3 extends over 12 amino acids. V shed 7 bases and J shed 9 bases, with 13 bases lying between them. CDR3 sequence reads: CASIVFGSEQFF. In nucleotides, the CDR3 is TGTGCCAGCATAGTGTTCGGCTCTGAGCAGTTCTTC.

The CDR3 region is CSASPGTGNTEAFF. The CDR3 nucleotides are TGCAGTGCTAGCCCCGGGACAGGTAACACTGAAGCTTTCTTT. The chain combines TRBV20-1 with TRBJ1-1, with TRBD1 identical over 8 bases. CDR3 length equals 14 residues. CDR1 and CDR2 from the germline V gene are DFQATT and SNEGSKA (reference sequence). V lost 3 bases and J lost 2; bases outside the gene matches: 5.

The chain has TRBV2 and TRBJ1-1; 8 nucleotides line up with TRBD1. The CDR3 extends over 15 amino acids. Germline CDR1 and CDR2: SNHLY and FYNNEI. V was clipped by 4 bases and J by 0 bases; unmatched bases: 4. DNA for the CDR3: TGTGCCAGCAGTGTACAGGGACAGGTGAACACTGAAGCTTTCTTT. It codes for CASSVQGQVNTEAFF.

J is TRBJ2-2 and V is TRBV28, with D possibly TRBD1 on 5 matching bases. Trimming took off 8 bases at V and 0 bases at J, with 7 bases between the two ends. Germline CDR1 reads MDHEN; CDR2 reads SYDVKM. The CDR3 is 13 residues long. The CDR3 region is CASGATNTGELFF. CDR3 sequence (DNA): TGTGCCAGCGGGGCTACGAACACCGGGGAGCTGTTTTTT.

The chain couples TRBV27 to TRBJ2-7, with D tentatively TRBD2 (6 bases). Germline-derived CDR1 and CDR2 are MNHEY and SMNVEV (reference sequence). This CDR3 contains 13 residues. Trimming removed 8 bases at V and 2 bases at J, with 13 bases between. CDR3 protein: CASAAGSPYEQYF. The CDR3 DNA reads as TGTGCCAGCGCTGCGGGGTCCCCCTACGAGCAGTACTTC.